This T cell receptor (beta chain) was identified in a study of beta chain features in type 1 diabetes. Across the study: Patients did not differ from healthy donors in age, gender or cell yield. Study observations and caveats: Significant though moderate, a shortening of TCRB CDR3s appeared in all four CD4+ subsets of Type 1 diabetes patients. A closer apparent resemblance between naive, central memory and Treg TCRB repertoires was seen in patients than in healthy donors. Since sequencing was performed on cDNA, cells with high TCR expression could be over-represented.

The CDR3 is 15 residues long. The V end lost 5 bases, the J end lost 1 base, and 14 bases lay between the germline ends. Germline CDR1 reads SEHNR; CDR2 reads FQNEAQ (reference sequence). Expressed TCRB transcripts were sequenced after all isolated RNA was converted to cDNA. Some 3.3 million reads was the average for naive, central memory and regulatory T cell samples. Generated by immunoSEQ multiplex PCR, the TCRdb table keeps only in-frame clones and is missing some. Among 600,000 to 700,000 clones listed, 12% were seen once. This clone was picked up a small number of times. The antigen is undetermined.

The sequenced material came from naive CD4+ T cells from blood. This sequence was found in a man aged 30 to 39 with type 1 diabetes. J is TRBJ2-5 and V is TRBV7-9, with D uncertain. This CDR3 reads CASSPLFGGQETQYF. In nucleotides, the CDR3 is TGTGCCAGCAGCCCCCTATTTGGCGGCCAAGAGACCCAGTACTTC.